The 21 T cell receptor beta chains below were found in one sample sequenced in a study of chemoradiotherapy in HPV16-positive cancers (dated by TCRdb to between 2021 and 2022). Libraries were built with the immunoSEQ multiplex PCR assay. TCRdb holds this immuneACCESS table with in-frame rearrangements only. Some clones are missing; in checked studies, unresolved V genes explain under half, and the rest has no known cause. For this sample there are more than 2,000 clones; roughly 84% appear just once. The ten largest clones take up roughly a tenth of the sample. Material: tumor tissue, obtained from a patient who underwent chemoradiotherapy. Receptor source: a human donor with HPV-associated anogenital cancer.

The gene calls are TRBV7-9 and TRBJ2-5; D may match TRBD1 or TRBD2 (6 bases each). This CDR3 spans 15 amino acids. Germline CDR1 and CDR2: SEHNR and FQNEAQ (reference sequence). Trimming left V 6 bases short and J 5 bases short, with 19 bases between. In DNA form, the CDR3 reads TGTGCCAGCAGATCCGGCTCCTGGGGGGCCGAGACCCAGTACTTC. It encodes CASRSGSWGAETQYF.

The chain is built from TRBV2 and TRBJ2-1; 10 positions agree with TRBD2. V shed 6 bases, J shed 0 bases, and the junction held 17 bases outside the gene matches. CDR3 size: 20 residues. The germline CDR1 and CDR2 sequences are SNHLY and FYNNEI. The CDR3 spells CASRVGLAGDPKSSYNEQFF. The CDR3, as DNA: TGTGCCAGCAGGGTTGGGCTAGCGGGAGACCCGAAGAGCTCCTACAATGAGCAGTTCTTC.

V and J are TRBV9 and TRBJ1-1; 8 bases align to TRBD1. The germline V gene encodes CDR1 SGDLS and CDR2 YYNGEE. There are 15 residues in the CDR3. Trimming cost V 0 bases and J 1 base; bases outside gene matches: 2. In DNA form, the CDR3 reads TGTGCCAGCAGCGTAGTCCAGGGGGCGAACACTGAAGCTTTCTTT. Amino acid sequence: CASSVVQGANTEAFF.

The V gene is TRBV11-1, the J gene TRBJ2-7; weak D call: TRBD2 (6 bases). This CDR3 region has 14 residues. The ends were cut back, 5 bases at V and 6 bases at J, with 17 bases in the middle. CDR1 and CDR2 from the germline V gene are SGHAT and FQDESV (reference sequence). The CDR3 reads CASSLIGGSGEQYF. CDR3 coding DNA: TGTGCCAGCAGCCTCATCGGGGGTAGTGGCGAGCAGTACTTC.

This clone was seen only once. This sequence joins TRBV10-3 and TRBJ2-7; D not certain. Deletions cut 6 bases from V and 6 bases from J, with 21 bases between. CDR3 length equals 15 residues. CDR1 ENHRY and CDR2 SYGVKD come from the germline V gene. The CDR3 bases are TGTGCCATCAGCGAAGGGCAGAGAACCAGCCGCGAGCAGTACGTC. This codes for CAISEGQRTSREQYV.

The chain carries TRBV5-1 and TRBJ2-1; D is perhaps TRBD1 or TRBD2 (6 bases each). Germline V gives CDR1 SGHRS, CDR2 YFSETQ. The ends were cut back, 6 bases at V and 8 bases at J, with 15 bases in the middle. The CDR3 is made up of 13 amino acids. Here the CDR3 DNA reads TGCGCCAGCATCCCCTCCGGGGGCCATGAGCAGTTCTTC. The encoded protein is CASIPSGGHEQFF.

The chain carries TRBV2 and TRBJ1-1; TRBD1 agrees at 9 bases. The CDR3 covers 14 residues. V was clipped by 5 bases and J by 3 bases; unmatched bases: 4. The germline CDR1 and CDR2 sequences are SNHLY and FYNNEI. The CDR3 loop reads CASSQDRGYTEAFF. The CDR3 DNA reads TGTGCCAGCAGTCAGGACAGGGGTTACACTGAAGCTTTCTTT.

This chain's CDR3 is CASSQDGKETDTQYF. CDR3 bases: TGCGCCAGCAGCCAAGATGGAAAGGAGACAGATACGCAGTATTTT. V and J are TRBV4-1 and TRBJ2-3; D call uncertain. The CDR3 contains 15 residues. V lost 0 bases to trimming and J lost 3 bases, with 10 bases between them. Germline lookup yields CDR1 MGHRA and CDR2 YSYEKL.

The CDR3 is CASSPRLAGATYNEQFF. The DNA for the CDR3 is TGTGCCAGCAGCCCGAGACTAGCGGGAGCGACCTACAATGAGCAGTTCTTC. This chain joins TRBV4-2 and TRBJ2-1; 12 positions match TRBD2. This CDR3 comprises 17 residues. Germline V lookup: CDR1 LGHNA, CDR2 YNFKEQ. The trim removed 4 bases at V and 2 bases at J, leaving 6 bases unmatched.

This sequence joins TRBV7-2 and TRBJ1-1; 8 bases agree with TRBD1. The CDR3 covers 16 residues. The V segment lost 5 bases and the J segment 0 bases; nucleotides outside the gene matches: 8. In germline, CDR1 is SGHTA, CDR2 FQGNSA. The CDR3 nucleotides read TGTGCCAGCAGCCTCTGGACAGGGAAGGTGAACACTGAAGCTTTCTTT. Residues: CASSLWTGKVNTEAFF.

The CDR3 sequence is CASSSGNYEQYF. Written as DNA, the CDR3 is TGTGCCAGTTCTAGCGGGAACTACGAGCAGTACTTC. The chain couples TRBV27 to TRBJ2-7; 9 nucleotides agree with TRBD2. Germline V gene data show CDR1 as MNHEY and CDR2 as SMNVEV (reference sequence). The CDR3 consists of 12 residues. Trimming took 9 bases from V and 3 from J; bases not matched to a gene: 3.

This chain joins TRBV27 and TRBJ1-2; 7 bases fit TRBD1. V was clipped by 2 bases and J by 5 bases; unmatched bases: 5. The CDR3 is 14 residues long. CDR1 is MNHEY and CDR2 is SMNVEV in the germline V gene (reference sequence). CDR3 nucleotide sequence: TGTGCCAGCAGTTTAGGGGGACAGCCTTATGGCTACACCTTC. Its translation: CASSLGGQPYGYTF.

The chain joins TRBV7-9 to TRBJ1-4, with D hard to call. V dropped 5 bases and J dropped 2 bases, with 18 bases sitting between them. CDR1 and CDR2 (germline): SEHNR, FQNEAQ (reference sequence). The CDR3 runs to 17 residues. The CDR3 nucleotides are TGTGCCAGCAGCGGGCGGGTGTGGTCGGCGACTAATGAAAAACTGTTTTTT. Its protein is CASSGRVWSATNEKLFF.

This rearrangement joins TRBV28 to TRBJ1-5, with D possibly being TRBD1 (5 bases). V dropped 7 bases and J dropped 2 bases, with 15 bases sitting between them. The CDR3 spans 15 residues. The germline gives CDR1 MDHEN, CDR2 SYDVKM. Here the CDR3 reads CASKLVAGGNQPQHF. The CDR3 DNA sequence: TGTGCCAGCAAACTTGTTGCGGGGGGCAATCAGCCCCAGCATTTT.

This chain uses TRBV18 with TRBJ1-1; no reliable D call. Deletions cut 2 bases from V and 4 bases from J, with 11 bases between. Germline values: CDR1 KGHSH, CDR2 LQKENI. CDR3 length: 14 amino acids. The CDR3 region is CASSPGVEVTEAFF. CDR3 nucleotides: TGTGCCAGCTCACCAGGGGTGGAGGTCACTGAAGCTTTCTTT. Drawing the rest from reference TRBV18 and TRBJ1-1, the complete variable domain is NAGVMQNPRHLVRRRGQEARLRCSPMKGHSHVYWYRQLPEEGLKFMVYLQKENIIDESGMPKERFSAEFPKEGPSILRIQQVVRGDSAAYFCASSPGVEVTEAFFGQGTRLTVV.

The chain couples TRBV5-5 to TRBJ1-2, with D unclear. In germline, CDR1 is SGHKS, CDR2 YYEKEE (reference sequence). Trimming removed 0 bases at V and 0 bases at J, with 6 bases between. The CDR3 has 14 residues. In DNA, the CDR3 is TGTGCCAGCAGCTTGGGGGATCCTAACTATGGCTACACCTTC. This translates into CASSLGDPNYGYTF. Full variable domain (rest looked up from reference TRBV5-5 and TRBJ1-2): DAGVTQSPTHLIKTRGQQVTLRCSPISGHKSVSWYQQVLGQGPQFIFQYYEKEERGRGNFPDRFSARQFPNYSSELNVNALLLGDSALYLCASSLGDPNYGYTFGSGTRLTVV.

The V gene is TRBV27, the J gene TRBJ1-1, with 7 bases identical to TRBD1. The junction had 4 bases not matched to a gene; V was cut back by 8 bases and J by 4 bases. Germline V lookup: CDR1 MNHEY, CDR2 SMNVEV (reference sequence). This CDR3 region has 12 residues. CDR3 DNA: TGTGCCAGCCGACAGGGACGCACTGAAGCTTTCTTT. Its translation is CASRQGRTEAFF.

In this sample, this clone turned up a few times. The CDR3 DNA reads TGTGCCAGTAGACTGACCGGGACAGGGATTCAGCCCCAGCATTTT. Protein sequence: CASRLTGTGIQPQHF. The chain links TRBV19 to TRBJ1-5, with 9 bases fitting TRBD1. CDR1 and CDR2 from the germline V gene are LNHDA and SQIVND (reference sequence). V gave up 6 bases and J gave up 6 bases; unmatched junction bases: 9. The CDR3 totals 15 residues.

The chain has TRBV27 and TRBJ2-7, with a possible D match to TRBD2 (5 bases). V lost 3 bases and J 3 bases, leaving 12 bases between the germline ends. CDR3 size: 14 residues. CDR1 MNHEY and CDR2 SMNVEV come from the germline V gene (reference sequence). CDR3 in DNA: TGTGCCAGCAGTTTTAGGAGGACTGACTACGAGCAGTACTTC. It is translated as CASSFRRTDYEQYF.

The rearrangement uses TRBV5-6 and TRBJ1-2; tentative D call: TRBD1 (6 bases). CDR1 is SGHDT, CDR2 YYEEEE, per germline. Trimming pared 5 bases from V and 7 bases from J, leaving 15 bases between. The CDR3 extends over 13 amino acids. CDR3 region: CASRAGAGVGYTF. CDR3 nucleotide sequence: TGTGCCAGCAGGGCAGGGGCAGGGGTTGGCTACACCTTC.

In DNA form, the CDR3 reads TGTGCCAGCAGCCCCCGGGACGCAACATATAGCAATCAGCCCCAGCATTTT. Amino acids: CASSPRDATYSNQPQHF. The chain employs TRBV5-5 and TRBJ1-5; D perhaps matches TRBD1 (5 bases). The CDR3 runs 17 residues. Germline CDR1 reads SGHKS; CDR2 reads YYEKEE (reference sequence). V was cut by 4 bases and J by 0 bases, with 17 bases left in between.